This T cell receptor (beta chain) was captured in a study of cytomegalovirus exposure and HLA in healthy donors. V was trimmed by 0 bases and J by 8 bases, leaving 13 bases between them. The germline V gene has CDR1 LNHNV and CDR2 YYDKDF (reference sequence). This CDR3 is 14 amino acids long. Some clones are missing from TCRdb's copy, which holds only in-frame ones; the method was immunoSEQ multiplex PCR. The sample consists of fewer than 250,000 clones, just under 90% of them appearing once. On this clone: Its cognate antigen is unknown.

Broader study findings: The tendency of first-cohort TCR clusters to co-occur in the 130 or so validation repertoires was identified by a subsequent analysis.

Sequenced material: PBMCs. The clonotype comes from a young man in good health and CMV-seronegative. The rearrangement links TRBV15 to TRBJ1-1, with D uncertain. CDR3 DNA sequence: TGTGCCACCAGCAGAGATCCAAAGACGGGAGAAGCTTTCTTT. Amino acid sequence: CATSRDPKTGEAFF.